The 21 T cell receptor beta chains reported below all come from one sample, sequenced in a study of cytomegalovirus exposure and HLA in healthy donors (dated by TCRdb to 2015 to 2018). Library construction relied on the immunoSEQ multiplex PCR assay. A mixture of 60 forward primers for TCR Vbeta segments and 13 reverse primers for TCR Jbeta segments was used in the multiplex PCR. TCRdb holds this immuneACCESS table with in-frame rearrangements only. Some clones are missing; in checked studies, unresolved V genes explain under half, and the rest has no known cause. The sample records roughly 170,000 clones, about 80% of which are singletons. 1.4% to 1.5% of the sample is in the top ten clones. Input material: PBMCs. Receptors were obtained from a woman between 25 and 40 years old in good health and CMV-seropositive.

The chain has TRBV6-4 and TRBJ2-7, with TRBD1 matching 7 bases. Germline assignment: CDR1 MRHNA and CDR2 SNTAGT. CDR3 length: 13 residues. V shed 7 bases and J 6 bases; nucleotides not matched to a gene: 9. The CDR3 sequence: CASNRQGILEQYF. As DNA, the CDR3 is TGTGCCAGCAATAGACAGGGCATTCTCGAGCAGTACTTC.

V usage is TRBV5-8 and J usage is TRBJ2-1; 10 bases map to TRBD2. This CDR3 spans 16 amino acids. Germline V gene data show CDR1 as SGHTS and CDR2 as YDEGEE. Germline trimming cut 1 base from V and 5 bases from J; bases unmatched to any gene: 6. The CDR3 DNA is TGTGCCAGCAGCTTGTGGGTAGCGGGAGGTCACAATGAGCAGTTCTTC. Protein product: CASSLWVAGGHNEQFF. Full variable domain (rest looked up from reference TRBV5-8 and TRBJ2-1): EAGVTQSPTHLIKTRGQQATLRCSPISGHTSVYWYQQALGLGLQFLLWYDEGEERNRGNFPPRFSGRQFPNYSSELNVNALELEDSALYLCASSLWVAGGHNEQFFGPGTRLTVL.

The chain links TRBV27 to TRBJ2-3, with 7 bases aligning to TRBD1. Trimming cost V 2 bases and J 6 bases; bases outside gene matches: 14. Germline V gene sequence: CDR1 MNHEY, CDR2 SMNVEV (reference sequence). The CDR3 covers 17 residues. The CDR3: CASSLRSPGGTRDTQYF. The CDR3 DNA follows: TGTGCCAGCAGTTTAAGGTCGCCAGGGGGTACCCGGGATACGCAGTATTTT.

The chain combines TRBV7-3 with TRBJ2-2; 8 bases map to TRBD2. V was clipped by 5 bases and J by 0 bases; unmatched bases: 2. CDR1 is SGHTA, CDR2 FQGTGA, per germline. This CDR3 has 15 residues. The CDR3 nucleotides read TGTGCCAGCAGCCCCGGGGGGGCGAACACCGGGGAGCTGTTTTTT. Translated, it gives CASSPGGANTGELFF.

The chain recombines TRBV27 with TRBJ1-4, with 8 positions matching TRBD1. V was pared by 8 bases and J by 3 bases, with 5 bases of the junction left unmatched. Germline CDR1 reads MNHEY; CDR2 reads SMNVEV (reference sequence). There are 14 residues in the CDR3. CDR3 sequence reads: CASGPGQANEKLFF. The CDR3 DNA is TGTGCCAGCGGACCGGGACAGGCTAATGAAAAACTGTTTTTT.

This clone was detected a few times. The chain joins TRBV7-8 to TRBJ2-7, with D tentatively TRBD1 (6 bases). The germline V and J ends were trimmed by 4 bases and 7 bases, with 14 bases remaining between them. The germline V gene has CDR1 SGHVS and CDR2 FQNEAQ. CDR3 length: 13 residues. CDR3 amino acids: CASSYNREREQYF. The CDR3 coding sequence is TGTGCCAGCAGCTACAACAGGGAAAGGGAGCAGTACTTC.

The chain recombines TRBV7-9 with TRBJ2-1, with unresolved D. CDR1 and CDR2 from the germline V gene are SEHNR and FQNEAQ (reference sequence). Trimming took off 5 bases at V and 1 base at J, with 12 bases between the two ends. The CDR3 extends over 15 amino acids. CDR3 in amino acids: CASSLDGVSYNEQFF. In nucleotides, the CDR3 is TGTGCCAGCAGCCTGGATGGAGTTTCCTACAATGAGCAGTTCTTC.

The chain uses TRBV6-5 and TRBJ1-1, with 9 positions matching TRBD1. J was trimmed by 1 base and V by 7 bases; bases with no gene match: 7. CDR3 length: 15 residues. Germline V lookup: CDR1 MNHEY, CDR2 SVGAGI. The CDR3 loop is CASTPWDRENTEAFF. CDR3 coding DNA: TGTGCCAGCACCCCATGGGACAGGGAGAACACTGAAGCTTTCTTT.

This chain links TRBV6-4 with TRBJ1-2, with a weak D call TRBD1 (6 bases). The CDR3 length is 18 residues. Trimming took 4 bases from V and 2 from J, leaving 23 bases between them. Per the germline V gene, CDR1 is MRHNA and CDR2 is SNTAGT. The CDR3 coding sequence is TGTGCCAGCAGTGTTCAGTCCGCGGGGGCAGGTGGCAACTATGGCTACACCTTC. It yields the protein CASSVQSAGAGGNYGYTF.

Only one count was recorded for this clone. This chain uses TRBV30 with TRBJ2-1; TRBD1 is a possible D gene (5 bases). The CDR3 runs to 16 residues. Germline V gives CDR1 GTSNPN, CDR2 SVGIG (reference sequence). The ends were cut back, 3 bases at V and 0 bases at J, with 15 bases in the middle. CDR3 sequence: CAWSPNRPSSYNEQFF. In nucleotides, the CDR3 is TGTGCCTGGAGCCCGAACAGGCCCAGCTCCTACAATGAGCAGTTCTTC.

The genes are TRBV2 and TRBJ1-4; weak D call: TRBD1 (5 bases). The CDR3 has 17 amino acids. Germline CDR1 is SNHLY and CDR2 is FYNNEI. Between the trimmed V and J ends, which lost 5 bases and 4 bases, there was a span of 20 bases. The CDR3 protein is CASSLLSGIASNEKLFF. The CDR3 nucleotides are TGTGCCAGCAGTCTTTTATCAGGGATCGCGAGTAATGAAAAACTGTTTTTT.

The V gene is TRBV27, the J gene TRBJ2-5, with a tentative D call TRBD2 (6 bases). Trimming removed 3 bases at V and 0 bases at J, with 11 bases between. The CDR3 consists of 15 residues. Germline V CDR1 and CDR2: MNHEY, SMNVEV (reference sequence). This CDR3 reads CASSFGGIYQETQYF. The CDR3 bases are TGTGCCAGCAGTTTCGGCGGGATTTACCAAGAGACCCAGTACTTC.

The rearrangement uses TRBV5-6 and TRBJ1-2; 9 nucleotides agree with TRBD1. Per the germline V gene, CDR1 is SGHDT and CDR2 is YYEEEE. There are 12 residues in the CDR3. Trimming took 4 bases from V and 14 from J; bases not matched to a gene: 9. CDR3: CASSPWDRAMTF. CDR3 coding DNA: TGTGCCAGCAGCCCATGGGACAGGGCGATGACCTTC.

In regard to this clone: Other DNA sequences in the sample encode the same CDR3. This chain joins TRBV30 and TRBJ1-5, with D possibly matching TRBD1 (6 bases). V lost 1 base and J 1 base, leaving 8 bases between the germline ends. The CDR3 runs to 14 residues. Germline V lookup: CDR1 GTSNPN, CDR2 SVGIG (reference sequence). The CDR3 reads CAWSGGQSNQPQHF. In DNA, the CDR3 is TGTGCCTGGAGTGGTGGACAGAGCAATCAGCCCCAGCATTTT.

The genes are TRBV27 and TRBJ2-3; 10 nucleotides align to TRBD2. V shed 5 bases and J 1 base; nucleotides not matched to a gene: 6. This CDR3 has 16 residues. Germline CDR1 reads MNHEY; CDR2 reads SMNVEV (reference sequence). The CDR3 region has the DNA TGTGCCAGCAGTCCAATCGGGACTAGCGGCACAGATACGCAGTATTTT. This sequence encodes CASSPIGTSGTDTQYF.

The CDR3 is CASSPSSFLSGANVLTF. DNA for the CDR3: TGTGCCAGCAGCCCCTCGTCCTTCCTCTCTGGGGCCAACGTCCTGACTTTC. The chain links TRBV7-8 to TRBJ2-6, with no clear D. V shed 5 bases and J shed 0 bases, with 14 bases lying between them. The CDR3 contains 17 residues. The germline V gene encodes CDR1 SGHVS and CDR2 FQNEAQ.

The J gene is TRBJ2-1, the V gene TRBV7-9; 12 bases fit TRBD2. In germline, CDR1 is SEHNR, CDR2 FQNEAQ (reference sequence). Trimming took 5 bases from V and 7 from J; bases not matched to a gene: 3. This CDR3 is built from 14 residues. CDR3: CASSPGTSGNEQFF. Here the CDR3 DNA reads TGTGCCAGCAGCCCAGGGACTAGCGGGAATGAGCAGTTCTTC.

The chain couples TRBV7-8 to TRBJ2-7, with 8 bases that match TRBD1. CDR1 and CDR2 from the germline V gene are SGHVS and FQNEAQ. This CDR3 region has 14 residues. J gave up 6 bases and V 2 bases, and 6 bases lay outside the gene matches. The CDR3, as DNA: TGTGCCAGCAGCTTAATGCAGGGGGCGGGCGAGCAGTACTTC. As protein: CASSLMQGAGEQYF.

This clone has more than one count but fewer than ten. The gene calls are TRBV7-9 and TRBJ2-7; 9 bases match TRBD1. V was pared by 4 bases and J by 3 bases, with 10 bases of the junction left unmatched. This CDR3 is 16 amino acids long. Germline-derived CDR1 and CDR2 are SEHNR and FQNEAQ (reference sequence). The CDR3, as DNA: TGTGCCAGCAGCTCGGAGGACAGGGGCCCCTACTACGAGCAGTACTTC. It specifies CASSSEDRGPYYEQYF.

The sample holds a few counts of this clone. The V call is TRBV28, the J call TRBJ1-5; 9 bases are a match to TRBD1. Germline CDR1 is MDHEN and CDR2 is SYDVKM. The length of the CDR3 is 14 residues. J was trimmed by 7 bases and V by 5 bases; bases with no gene match: 6. The CDR3 here is CASSQTGGWQPQHF. The CDR3 DNA follows: TGTGCCAGCAGTCAAACAGGGGGCTGGCAGCCCCAGCATTTT.

The CDR3: CASSLTRLAGVGPTDTQYF. CDR3 coding DNA: TGTGCCAGCAGCCTCACGAGGCTAGCGGGAGTAGGCCCCACAGATACGCAGTATTTT. The rearrangement uses TRBV7-9 and TRBJ2-3; TRBD2 matches at 10 bases. Germline V gene data show CDR1 as SEHNR and CDR2 as FQNEAQ (reference sequence). Unmatched junction bases numbered 16, after V lost 5 bases and J lost 2 bases. This CDR3 contains 19 residues.